This is a list of T cell receptor beta chains from one sample in a study of CD8+CD57+ T cells in acquired aplastic anemia. TCRdb re-called the reads with MiXCR, one entry per CDR3 protein. The top ten hold 0.85% to 1.3% of the sample, which has some 170,000 distinct CDR3 sequences, more than 45% seen once. Sequencing was performed on sorted CD4+, CD8+, or CD8+CD57+ T cells (not recorded which) from PBMCs. These receptors were obtained from a human donor with aplastic anemia. CDR3s include the opening cysteine and the closing phenylalanine or tryptophan. The D gene is left open where the match is weak. The size entry is marked missing in some rows and otherwise reads once, few, many or a size class.

J gene	clone size	V gene	D gene	CDR3 DNA	CDR3 protein
TRBJ1-2	many	TRBV11-1	.	TGTGCCAGCAGCTTATGGTTCCCCTCTAGGGCAGACTATGGCTACACCTTC	CASSLWFPSRADYGYTF
TRBJ1-5	.	TRBV7-2	.	TGTGCCAGCAGCCCACCGGGGGCCCAGCATTTT	CASSPPGAQHF
TRBJ2-7	.	TRBV15	TRBD2	TGTGCCACCAGCAGACAGCTAGCGGGCAGCTCCTACGAGCAGTACTTC	CATSRQLAGSSYEQYF
TRBJ1-2	once	TRBV7-9	TRBD1	TGTGCCAGCAGCTGGACAGGGTATGGCTACACCTTC	CASSWTGYGYTF
TRBJ2-5	.	TRBV7-9	.	TGTGCCAGCACCCCCCCGGGGCGAGTAGAGACCCAGTACTTC	CASTPPGRVETQYF
TRBJ2-3	.	TRBV10-3	TRBD2	TGTGCCATCGGAAAAGCGGGGGGAAGCACAGATACGCAGTATTTT	CAIGKAGGSTDTQYF
TRBJ2-5	many	TRBV6-1	TRBD1	TGTGCCAGCAGCGATTGGTCAGGGGGCTCAGAGACCCAGTACTTC	CASSDWSGGSETQYF
TRBJ2-3	.	TRBV7-6	TRBD1	TGTGCCAGCAGCCAGCGGACAGGGTCAGATACGCAGTATTTT	CASSQRTGSDTQYF
TRBJ2-5	.	TRBV7-8	TRBD1	TGTGCCAGCAGCTTATGGCAGGGGGCAGAGACCCAGTACTTC	CASSLWQGAETQYF
TRBJ1-1	.	TRBV29-1	.	TGCAGCGTTGAAGGCCTTAGGACGGACACTGAAGCTTTCTTT	CSVEGLRTDTEAFF
TRBJ2-7	.	TRBV29-1	.	TGCAGCGTCGGGGGGGGACAGGGGTACTTC	CSVGGGQGYF
TRBJ2-5	once	TRBV7-6	TRBD2	TGTGCCAGCAGCTCTACTAGCGGGAGGGCGGAGACCCAGTACTTC	CASSSTSGRAETQYF
TRBJ2-5	.	TRBV10-3	.	TGTGCCATCAGTAAGGACACGGCGGCCCCGGAGACCCAGTACTTC	CAISKDTAAPETQYF
TRBJ2-7	many	TRBV27	.	TGTGCCAGCAGTTCCCCGTATCTCGAGCAGTACTTC	CASSSPYLEQYF
TRBJ2-7	.	TRBV12-3/TRBV12-4	TRBD2	TGCGCCAGCAGTCCCCTGGGACTAGCGGGGAGCTACGAGCAGTACTTC	CASSPLGLAGSYEQYF
TRBJ1-3	.	TRBV6-4	.	TGTGCCTGCAGTGAACACGGATTCTCTGGAACCACCATATATTTT	CACSEHGFSGTTIYF
TRBJ1-1	many	TRBV7-8	.	TGTGCCAGCAGCCCCGGGTCGACCGCTTTCTTT	CASSPGSTAFF
TRBJ1-5	.	TRBV5-6	.	TGTGCCAGCAGCTTGGGCCGGAGCTCAACCCAGCATTTT	CASSLGRSSTQHF
TRBJ2-7	many	TRBV2	.	TGTGCCAGCAGCCTCCTGGGGGTAAGGTACGAGCAGTACTTC	CASSLLGVRYEQYF
TRBJ2-3	.	TRBV7-9	.	TGTGCCAGCAGCTTAGGGGGGAAGCCAGATACGCAGTATTTT	CASSLGGKPDTQYF
TRBJ2-1	few	TRBV6-1	.	TGTGCCAGCAGACCCCGTGCGGGGGCGGGGAATGAGCAGTTCTTC	CASRPRAGAGNEQFF
TRBJ2-3	.	TRBV20-1	TRBD2	TGCAGTGCTAGAGTTGCGGGGGTCACAGATACGCAGTATTTT	CSARVAGVTDTQYF
TRBJ2-7	.	TRBV12-3/TRBV12-4	TRBD2	TGTGCCAGCAGGTTAGCGGGGGTCTCCTACGAGCAGTACTTC	CASRLAGVSYEQYF
TRBJ1-5	.	TRBV7-2	.	TGTGCCAGCAGCTTAGAGTCGAGCCAGCCCCAGCATTTT	CASSLESSQPQHF
TRBJ1-3	many	TRBV5-1	.	TGCGCCAGCAGCCGGGAGGGAGGGAGCTCTGGAAACACCATATATTTT	CASSREGGSSGNTIYF
TRBJ1-2	.	TRBV11-2	TRBD1	TGTGCCAGCAGCTTGGGGACAGGGGCAGGGTATGGCTACACCTTC	CASSLGTGAGYGYTF
TRBJ1-1	many	TRBV7-2	.	TGTGCCAGCAGCTTAGAAAGGGGTAGCACTGAAGCTTTCTTT	CASSLERGSTEAFF
TRBJ2-7	many	TRBV12-3/TRBV12-4	TRBD2	TGTGCCAGCAGCCGCGGGGGGGCCCTCAAGGAGCAGTACTTC	CASSRGGALKEQYF
TRBJ2-7	many	TRBV6-1	TRBD1	TGTGCCAGCAGTGAGCCGGACAGGGCGGACTACGAGCAGTACTTC	CASSEPDRADYEQYF